This TCR beta chain was captured by sequencing in a study of identical twins. TCRdb fed the 5' RACE reads into MiXCR, producing one record per CDR3 protein. This sample has roughly 720,000 distinct CDR3 sequences, with 15% to 20% found just once. V lost 5 bases and J 6 bases, leaving 8 bases between the germline ends. Germline loops: CDR1 SGHKS, CDR2 YYEKEE (reference sequence). This CDR3 comprises 12 residues. These data were likewise used in another study, on T cells expressing NK-cell markers. That paper states: Sorting of alpha-beta TCR T cells alone was achieved in several experiments with an anti-gamma-delta TCR antibody.

Sample: PBMCs. This sequence originates from a woman aged 18-29 years in good health. V and J are TRBV5-5 and TRBJ2-2; D ambiguous. The CDR3 sequence: CASRLNPGELFF. CDR3 coding DNA: TGTGCCAGCAGGCTGAATCCCGGGGAGCTGTTTTTT.